The 3 T cell receptor beta chains presented below share a single source sample, sequenced in a study of PD-1 blockade in classical Hodgkin lymphoma. Brentuximab vedotin exposure varied among the patients, all of whom had relapsed after autologous stem cell transplantation. Only in-frame clones appear in the TCRdb table, and some are missing; sequencing was by immunoSEQ multiplex PCR. The data show 20,000 to 25,000 clones, with 80% to 85% seen just once and 20% held by the top ten. The sequencing used peripheral blood mononuclear cells (PBMCs), collected before the second cycle of nivolumab. Receptors were obtained from a human donor with classical Hodgkin lymphoma.

This clone showed up just once. The rearrangement uses TRBV7-9 and TRBJ1-5; D is possibly TRBD1 (6 bases). V gave up 5 bases and J gave up 4 bases, with 12 bases separating them. CDR1 is SEHNR and CDR2 is FQNEAQ in the germline V gene (reference sequence). The CDR3 sequence is 14 residues long. CDR3: CASSPEDRNQPQHF. In nucleotides, the CDR3 is TGTGCCAGCAGCCCAGAAGACAGGAATCAGCCCCAGCATTTT.

The rearrangement uses TRBV7-2 and TRBJ2-7; tentative D call: TRBD2 (6 bases). The CDR3 totals 13 residues. The germline CDR1 and CDR2 sequences are SGHTA and FQGNSA. V was cut by 1 base and J by 7 bases, with 11 bases left in between. CDR3: CASSLVTSKEQYF. CDR3 DNA sequence: TGTGCCAGCAGCTTAGTCACTAGCAAAGAGCAGTACTTC.

The V and J genes are TRBV2 and TRBJ2-7; D perhaps matches TRBD2 (6 bases). The CDR3 totals 13 residues. The germline V gene encodes CDR1 SNHLY and CDR2 FYNNEI. V lost 5 bases, J lost 2 bases, and 10 bases lay in between. The CDR3 DNA is TGTGCCAGCAGTACCCGACTAGCCTACGAGCAGTACTTC. The encoded protein is CASSTRLAYEQYF.